This T cell receptor (beta chain) was identified during a study of shared clonotypes between healthy human individuals. In the study overall: CD8 memory received one plate per donor, CD8 naive two, CD4 memory three and CD4 naive three. Study-level findings and limits: Larger estimated richness was generally seen in naive subsets than in memory subsets.

Comments on this clone: Its specificity is unknown.

Naive CD8 cells were CD45RO-negative, positively selected for CCR7, excluding terminally differentiated effector memory CD45RA+ cells. Donors were healthy HIV-negative adults without recently reported acute infections or vaccinations. Each cell subset's genomic DNA was divided evenly among several immunoSEQ plates. Assay used: immunoSEQ multiplex PCR; TCRdb lists only in-frame clones, some missing. The sample lists some 2.1 million clones; around 95% were seen once. Trimming stripped 5 bases from V and 0 bases from J, with 17 bases between. CDR1 and CDR2 (germline): MNHEY, SMNVEV (reference sequence). CDR3 length: 17 amino acids.

The clonotype originates from a man aged 18-30 years in good health. Some clones in this sample may be carry-over from other donors' samples. Sequencing input: naive CD8+ T cells from PBMCs. This chain joins TRBV27 and TRBJ2-4; no clear D gene. The CDR3 region is CASSPRTNAVAKNIQYF. CDR3 in DNA: TGTGCCAGCAGTCCCCGGACCAATGCGGTAGCCAAAAACATTCAGTACTTC.